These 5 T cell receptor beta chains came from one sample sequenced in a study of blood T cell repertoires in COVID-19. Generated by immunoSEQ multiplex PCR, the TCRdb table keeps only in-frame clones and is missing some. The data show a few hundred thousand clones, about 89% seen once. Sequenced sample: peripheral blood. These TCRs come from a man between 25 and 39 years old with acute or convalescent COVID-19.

The CDR3, as DNA: TGTGCCAGCAGTTACTCGGGACAGACCACTGAAGCTTTCTTT. It specifies CASSYSGQTTEAFF. The rearrangement joins TRBV6-5 to TRBJ1-1; 7 bases are shared with TRBD1. Unmatched junction bases numbered 2, after V lost 0 bases and J lost 4 bases. Germline CDR1 and CDR2: MNHEY and SVGAGI. The CDR3 loop spans 14 amino acids.

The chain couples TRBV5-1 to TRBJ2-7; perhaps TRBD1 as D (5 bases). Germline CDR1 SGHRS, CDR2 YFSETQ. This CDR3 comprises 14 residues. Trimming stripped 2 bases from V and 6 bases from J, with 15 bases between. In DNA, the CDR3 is TGCGCCAGCAGCTTTCAGGGTGCAGGACGCGAGCAGTACTTC. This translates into CASSFQGAGREQYF.

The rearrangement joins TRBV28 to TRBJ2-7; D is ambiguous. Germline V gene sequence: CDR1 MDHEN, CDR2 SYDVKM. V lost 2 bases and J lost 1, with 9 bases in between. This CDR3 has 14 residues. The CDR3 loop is CASSLPAVSYEQYF. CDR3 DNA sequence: TGTGCCAGCAGTTTACCGGCGGTGTCCTACGAGCAGTACTTC.

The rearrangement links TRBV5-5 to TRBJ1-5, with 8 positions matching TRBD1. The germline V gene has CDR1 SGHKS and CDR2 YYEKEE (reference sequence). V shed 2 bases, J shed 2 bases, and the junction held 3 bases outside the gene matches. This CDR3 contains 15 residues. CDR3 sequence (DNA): TGTGCCAGCAGCTTTATGGGACAGGGCAATCAGCCCCAGCATTTT. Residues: CASSFMGQGNQPQHF.

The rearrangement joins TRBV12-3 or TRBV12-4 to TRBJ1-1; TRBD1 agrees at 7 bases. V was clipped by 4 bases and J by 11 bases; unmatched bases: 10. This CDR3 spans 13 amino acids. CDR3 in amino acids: CASSSAQGERAFF. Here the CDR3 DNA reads TGTGCCAGCAGTTCAGCCCAGGGGGAAAGGGCTTTCTTT.